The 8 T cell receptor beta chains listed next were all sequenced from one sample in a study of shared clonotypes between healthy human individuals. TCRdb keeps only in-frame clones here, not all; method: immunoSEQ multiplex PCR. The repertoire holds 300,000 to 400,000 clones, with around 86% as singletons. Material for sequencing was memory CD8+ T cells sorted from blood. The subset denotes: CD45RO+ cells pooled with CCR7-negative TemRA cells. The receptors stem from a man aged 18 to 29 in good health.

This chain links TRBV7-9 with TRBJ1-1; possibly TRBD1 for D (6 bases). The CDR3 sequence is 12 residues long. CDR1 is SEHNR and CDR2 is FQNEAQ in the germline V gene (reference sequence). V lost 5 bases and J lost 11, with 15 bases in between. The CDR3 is CASSEQGPGAFF. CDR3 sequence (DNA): TGTGCCAGCAGCGAGCAGGGGCCAGGGGCTTTCTTT.

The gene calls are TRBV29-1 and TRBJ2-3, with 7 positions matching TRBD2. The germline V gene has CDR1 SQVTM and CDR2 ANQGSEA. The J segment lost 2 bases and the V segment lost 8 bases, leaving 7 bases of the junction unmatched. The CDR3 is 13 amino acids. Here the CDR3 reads CSLDLADTDTQYF. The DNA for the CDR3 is TGCAGCTTAGATCTAGCGGACACAGATACGCAGTATTTT.

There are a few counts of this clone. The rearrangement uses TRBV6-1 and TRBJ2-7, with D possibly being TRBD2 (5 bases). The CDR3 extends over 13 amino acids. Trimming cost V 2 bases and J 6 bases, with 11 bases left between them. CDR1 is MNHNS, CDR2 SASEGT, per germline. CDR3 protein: CASSESTRGEQYF. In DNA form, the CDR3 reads TGTGCCAGCAGTGAATCAACTAGAGGCGAGCAGTACTTC.

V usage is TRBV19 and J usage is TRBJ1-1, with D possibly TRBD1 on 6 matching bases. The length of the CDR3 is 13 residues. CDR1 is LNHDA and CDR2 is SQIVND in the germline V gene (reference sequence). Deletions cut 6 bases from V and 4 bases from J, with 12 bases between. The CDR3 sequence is CASREGVGTEAFF. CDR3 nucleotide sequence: TGTGCCAGTAGGGAGGGGGTAGGCACTGAAGCTTTCTTT.

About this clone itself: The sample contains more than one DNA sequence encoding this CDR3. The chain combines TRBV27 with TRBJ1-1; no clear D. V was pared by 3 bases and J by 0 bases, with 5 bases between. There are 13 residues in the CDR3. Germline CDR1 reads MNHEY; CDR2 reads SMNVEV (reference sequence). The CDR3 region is CASSLTMNTEAFF. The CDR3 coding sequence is TGTGCCAGCAGTTTGACGATGAACACTGAAGCTTTCTTT.

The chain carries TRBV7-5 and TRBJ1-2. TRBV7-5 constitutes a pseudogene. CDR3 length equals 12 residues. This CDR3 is CARSLVTHGYTF. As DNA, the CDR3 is TGTGCCAGAAGCTTAGTAACCCATGGCTACACCTTC.

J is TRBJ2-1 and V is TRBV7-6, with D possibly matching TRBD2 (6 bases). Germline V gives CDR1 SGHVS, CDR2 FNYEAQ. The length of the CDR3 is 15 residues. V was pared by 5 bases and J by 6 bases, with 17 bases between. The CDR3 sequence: CASSPGPGLSNEQFF. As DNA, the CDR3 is TGTGCCAGCAGCCCGGGACCGGGACTTTCCAATGAGCAGTTCTTC.

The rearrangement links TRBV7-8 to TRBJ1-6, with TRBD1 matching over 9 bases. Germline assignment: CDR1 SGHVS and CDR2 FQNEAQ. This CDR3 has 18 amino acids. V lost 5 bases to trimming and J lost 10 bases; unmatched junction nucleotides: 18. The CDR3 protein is CASSRLVPGQGGESPLHF. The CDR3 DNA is TGTGCCAGCAGCCGGCTCGTGCCGGGACAGGGCGGGGAGTCACCCCTCCACTTT. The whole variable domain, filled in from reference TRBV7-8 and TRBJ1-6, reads GAGVSQSPRYKVAKRGQDVALRCDPISGHVSLFWYQQALGQGPEFLTYFQNEAQLDKSGLPSDRFFAERPEGSVSTLKIQRTQQEDSAVYLCASSRLVPGQGGESPLHFGNGTRLTVT.